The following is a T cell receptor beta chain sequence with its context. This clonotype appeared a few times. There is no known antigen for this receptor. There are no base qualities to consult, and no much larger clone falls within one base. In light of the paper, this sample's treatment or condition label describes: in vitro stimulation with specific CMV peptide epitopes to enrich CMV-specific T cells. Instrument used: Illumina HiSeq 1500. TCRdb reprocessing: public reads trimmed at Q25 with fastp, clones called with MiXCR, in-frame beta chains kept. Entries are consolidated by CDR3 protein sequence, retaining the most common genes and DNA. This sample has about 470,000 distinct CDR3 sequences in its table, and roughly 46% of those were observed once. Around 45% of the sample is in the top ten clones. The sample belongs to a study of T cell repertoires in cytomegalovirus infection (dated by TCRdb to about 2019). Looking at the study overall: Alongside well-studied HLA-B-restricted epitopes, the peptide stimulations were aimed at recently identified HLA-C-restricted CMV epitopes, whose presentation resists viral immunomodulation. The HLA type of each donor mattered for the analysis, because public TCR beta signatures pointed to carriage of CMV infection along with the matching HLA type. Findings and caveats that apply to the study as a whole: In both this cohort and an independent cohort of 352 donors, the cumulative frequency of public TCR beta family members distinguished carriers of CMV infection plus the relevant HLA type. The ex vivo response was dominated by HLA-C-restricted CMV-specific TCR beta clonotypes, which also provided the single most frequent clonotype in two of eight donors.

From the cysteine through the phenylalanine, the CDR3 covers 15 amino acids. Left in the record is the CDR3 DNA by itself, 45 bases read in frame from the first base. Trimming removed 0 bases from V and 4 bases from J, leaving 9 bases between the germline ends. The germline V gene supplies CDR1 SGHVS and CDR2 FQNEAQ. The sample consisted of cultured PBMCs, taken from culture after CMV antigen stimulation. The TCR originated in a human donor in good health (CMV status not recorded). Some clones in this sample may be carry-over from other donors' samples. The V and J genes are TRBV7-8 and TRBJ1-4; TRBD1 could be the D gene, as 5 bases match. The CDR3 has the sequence CASSLAGEDNEKLFF. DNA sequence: TGTGCCAGCAGCTTAGCAGGGGAGGATAATGAAAAACTGTTTTTT. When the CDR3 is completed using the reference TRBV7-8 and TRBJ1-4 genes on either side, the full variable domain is GAGVSQSPRYKVAKRGQDVALRCDPISGHVSLFWYQQALGQGPEFLTYFQNEAQLDKSGLPSDRFFAERPEGSVSTLKIQRTQQEDSAVYLCASSLAGEDNEKLFFGSGTQLSVL.